This T cell receptor (beta chain) was captured by sequencing in a study of cytomegalovirus exposure and HLA in healthy donors. Clones were read by immunoSEQ multiplex PCR, and TCRdb kept only the in-frame ones, dropping some. This sample has 60,000 to 85,000 clones, with 95% to 96% found just once. Separate from the 666-subject first cohort was the approximately 120-subject validation cohort, to which the donors belonged. Germline loops: CDR1 SGHVS, CDR2 FQNEAQ. The CDR3 has 16 residues. Trimming cost V 6 bases and J 4 bases, with 20 bases left between them. The sequence derives from a young woman in good health and CMV-seropositive. This sequence joins TRBV7-8 and TRBJ2-3; TRBD2 is a possible D gene (5 bases). Source material: PBMCs. Here the CDR3 reads CASSSALLVSPDTQYF. The CDR3 DNA follows: TGTGCCAGCAGTTCAGCCCTACTAGTGTCGCCAGATACGCAGTATTTT. The full variable domain, its missing parts supplied by reference TRBV7-8 and TRBJ2-3, is GAGVSQSPRYKVAKRGQDVALRCDPISGHVSLFWYQQALGQGPEFLTYFQNEAQLDKSGLPSDRFFAERPEGSVSTLKIQRTQQEDSAVYLCASSSALLVSPDTQYFGPGTRLTVL.